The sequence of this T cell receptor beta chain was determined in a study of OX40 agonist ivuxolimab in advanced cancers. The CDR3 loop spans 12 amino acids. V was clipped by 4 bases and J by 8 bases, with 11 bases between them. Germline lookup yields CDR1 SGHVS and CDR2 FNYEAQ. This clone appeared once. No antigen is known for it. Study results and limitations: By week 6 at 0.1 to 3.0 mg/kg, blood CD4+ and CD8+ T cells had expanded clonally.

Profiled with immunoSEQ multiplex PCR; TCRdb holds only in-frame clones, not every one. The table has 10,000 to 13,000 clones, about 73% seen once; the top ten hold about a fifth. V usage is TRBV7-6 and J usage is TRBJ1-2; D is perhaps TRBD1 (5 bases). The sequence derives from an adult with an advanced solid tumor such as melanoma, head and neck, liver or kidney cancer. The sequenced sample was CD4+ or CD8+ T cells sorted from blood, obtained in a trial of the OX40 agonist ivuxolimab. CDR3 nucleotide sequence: TGTGCCAGCAGCTCGGGACCGCGGGGCTACACCTTC. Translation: CASSSGPRGYTF.